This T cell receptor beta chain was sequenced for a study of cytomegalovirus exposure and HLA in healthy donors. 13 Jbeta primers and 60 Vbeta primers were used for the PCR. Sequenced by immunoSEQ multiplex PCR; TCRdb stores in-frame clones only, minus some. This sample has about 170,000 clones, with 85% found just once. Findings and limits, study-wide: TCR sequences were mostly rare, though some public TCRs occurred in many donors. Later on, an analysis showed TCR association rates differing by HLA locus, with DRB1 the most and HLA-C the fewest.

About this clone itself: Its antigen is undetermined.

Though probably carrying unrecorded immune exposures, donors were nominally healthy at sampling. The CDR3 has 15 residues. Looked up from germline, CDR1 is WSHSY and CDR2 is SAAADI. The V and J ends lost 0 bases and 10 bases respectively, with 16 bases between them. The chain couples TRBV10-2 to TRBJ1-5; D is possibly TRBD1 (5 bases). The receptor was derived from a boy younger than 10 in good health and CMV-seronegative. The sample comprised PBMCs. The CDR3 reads CASSESPPNQGPQHF. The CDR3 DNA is TGCGCCAGCAGTGAGTCCCCCCCAAACCAGGGTCCCCAGCATTTT.